This T cell receptor (beta chain) was identified during a study of blood T cell repertoires in COVID-19. Germline assignment: CDR1 SQVTM and CDR2 ANQGSEA. This CDR3 spans 13 amino acids. V trimming: 5 bases; J trimming: 2 bases; junction bases outside the gene matches: 4. Study processing details: Researchers report that nucleated cell counts were estimated from reference gene primer amplification. Generated by immunoSEQ multiplex PCR, the TCRdb table keeps only in-frame clones and is missing some. Clonal size and the V and J genes are those of that table, whereas D and trimming came from the DNA. The sample lists some 130,000 clones; just under 85% were seen once.

The rearrangement joins TRBV29-1 to TRBJ1-1, with 8 nucleotides matching TRBD1. The sequence was collected from a woman in her fifties or sixties with acute or convalescent COVID-19. The sample taken for sequencing was peripheral blood. CDR3 residues: CSVIGQGNTEAFF. CDR3 nucleotides: TGCAGCGTTATTGGACAGGGAAACACTGAAGCTTTCTTT.